What follows are 6 T cell receptor beta chains derived from one specimen sequenced in a study of cytomegalovirus exposure and HLA in healthy donors. TCRdb's copy holds only in-frame clones and misses some; the assay was immunoSEQ multiplex PCR. This table holds 100,000 to 150,000 clones, about 90% found once. The sample consisted of PBMCs. The receptor set was obtained from a man aged 25 to 40 in good health and CMV-seronegative.

The chain employs TRBV28 and TRBJ2-5; the D gene is possibly TRBD1 (5 bases). Germline-derived CDR1 and CDR2 are MDHEN and SYDVKM. Trimming took 5 bases from V and 3 from J, leaving 10 bases between them. The CDR3 consists of 13 residues. The CDR3 sequence: CASSPDRKETQYF. The CDR3 DNA reads TGTGCCAGCAGTCCAGACAGAAAAGAGACCCAGTACTTC.

The CDR3 loop reads CASSIRDNPGGYTF. CDR3 sequence (DNA): TGTGCCAGCAGCATCCGGGACAACCCGGGTGGCTACACCTTC. The chain combines TRBV7-2 with TRBJ1-2, with D possibly matching TRBD1 (6 bases). The CDR3 is 14 residues long. Germline CDR1 and CDR2: SGHTA and FQGNSA. V was trimmed by 5 bases and J by 7 bases, leaving 17 bases between them.

This chain connects TRBV9 to TRBJ1-1; 8 nucleotides agree with TRBD1. CDR3 size: 14 residues. Germline CDR1 SGDLS, CDR2 YYNGEE. After removal of 4 bases from V and 6 bases from J, the junction contained 8 bases not matched to a gene. CDR3 coding DNA: TGTGCCAGCAGCCCTCGGACAGGGATTCCTGAAGCTTTCTTT. Translation gives CASSPRTGIPEAFF.

The chain recombines TRBV18 with TRBJ1-5; 8 positions agree with TRBD1. CDR3 length: 17 amino acids. Per germline, CDR1 KGHSH and CDR2 LQKENI. The ends lost 4 bases at V and 4 bases at J; junction bases unmatched: 12. Written as DNA, the CDR3 is TGTGCCAGCTCACTCAACCCTCCGGGACAGGCGAATCAGCCCCAGCATTTT. Translated: CASSLNPPGQANQPQHF.

As concerns this clone: Other DNA variants within this sample encode the same CDR3. The CDR3 loop reads CASSLVAGGGDTQYF. DNA of the CDR3: TGTGCCAGCAGCTTAGTAGCGGGGGGAGGAGATACGCAGTATTTT. This chain uses TRBV7-2 with TRBJ2-3, with 10 nucleotides matching TRBD2. Germline loops: CDR1 SGHTA, CDR2 FQGNSA. The CDR3 extends over 15 amino acids. Trimming at V came to 1 base and at J to 5 bases, leaving 3 bases not matched to a gene.

This clone appeared a few times. The V and J genes are TRBV19 and TRBJ1-2, with D possibly matching TRBD1 (5 bases). Germline lookup yields CDR1 LNHDA and CDR2 SQIVND (reference sequence). The CDR3 totals 14 residues. V dropped 3 bases and J dropped 7 bases, with 15 bases sitting between them. Written as DNA, the CDR3 is TGTGCCAGTAGTATCCCACGTGACGGGGGTGGCTACACCTTC. Translating it yields CASSIPRDGGGYTF.